This T cell receptor beta chain comes out of a study of regulatory T cells in long-lasting Graves disease. From germline, CDR1 is MNHEY and CDR2 SMNVEV (reference sequence). The CDR3 is made up of 14 amino acids. The ends lost 6 bases at V and 9 bases at J; junction bases unmatched: 10. Library construction for TCR beta used iRepertoire HTBI primers and Arm-PCR of CDR3 regions. TCRdb re-called the multiplex PCR reads with MiXCR, one entry per CDR3 protein. The profile shows 420,000 or so distinct CDR3 sequences, roughly 15% of them singletons. The time point is: newly diagnosed GD, antithyroid drugs for less than 3 months. Making the TCR library involved RNA that had been extracted from PBMCs. This clonotype was detected many times. A further study also used this sample, focusing on T cells in Graves' hyperthyroidism and ophthalmopathy.

The chain recombines TRBV27 with TRBJ1-1, with 10 bases that match TRBD1. The sequencing here drew on peripheral blood mononuclear cells (PBMCs), taken at new diagnosis, from a patient treated with antithyroid drugs. The sequence came from a young woman with Graves disease. CDR3 amino acids: CASRSSTGGEKAFF. DNA for the CDR3: TGTGCCAGCAGATCCTCGACAGGGGGCGAGAAAGCTTTCTTT.